The rows below give T cell receptor beta chains drawn from one sample of a study of shared clonotypes between healthy human individuals. Generated by immunoSEQ multiplex PCR, the TCRdb table keeps only in-frame clones and is missing some. This sample carries about 2 million clones, roughly 95% of them seen once, and the ten largest clones take more than 0.95%. Sequencing input: naive CD8+ T cells sorted from blood. The receptors were gathered from a man between 18 and 29 years old in good health. Both conserved end residues are trimmed from each CDR3. The D gene is left open where the match is weak.

d_gene,v_gene,j_gene,CDR3aa
NA,TRBV6-1,TRBJ2-7,ASRAQDLFYEQY
NA,TRBV7-9,TRBJ2-3,ASSIPEGAPSTDTQY
TRBD2,TRBV11-3,TRBJ2-3,ASSTGLAHEHTDTQY
TRBD1,TRBV7-8,TRBJ1-5,ASSLELAGGQPQH
NA,TRBV7-9,TRBJ2-7,ASSLAGAYEQY
NA,TRBV2,TRBJ1-2,ASRNRTADYGYT
NA,TRBV5-6,TRBJ1-5,ASSLGVENSNQPQH
TRBD1,TRBV28,TRBJ2-5,ASSLGQGAGETQY
NA,TRBV6-5,TRBJ1-3,ASSYASAGNTIY
TRBD1,TRBV10-3,TRBJ2-3,AITETGGADTQY
TRBD1,TRBV28,TRBJ1-5,ASSLGTGWGYSNQPQH
TRBD2,TRBV4-3,TRBJ2-1,ASSQEASGPYNEQF
NA,TRBV29-1,TRBJ2-1,SVVGGGIGDEQF
NA,TRBV30,TRBJ1-6,ASKRAVSSYNSPLH
NA,TRBV27,TRBJ2-1,ASSYGRGAQRSYNEQF
NA,TRBV5-6,TRBJ2-2,ASSLFPSVSTGELF
NA,TRBV1,TRBJ1-1,TSSLPTEAF
NA,TRBV2,TRBJ2-3,ASSELLVGIGTERTDTQY
NA,TRBV6-1,TRBJ2-7,ASSEGIGYEQY
NA,TRBV7-9,TRBJ2-1,ASSHGDYNEQF
NA,TRBV10-3,TRBJ2-5,AIRDQETQY
NA,TRBV5-4,TRBJ2-1,ASSYFGGYNEQF
TRBD1,TRBV18,TRBJ2-5,ASSPPRATGVPERETQY
NA,TRBV27,TRBJ2-3,ASSLVGTLDTQY
NA,TRBV4-1,TRBJ2-2,ASTMGDVGTGELF
NA,TRBV4-2,TRBJ1-3,ASSAPEQGGGNTIY
TRBD2,TRBV4-3,TRBJ2-1,ASSQELADSYNEQF